This entry lists 26 T cell receptor beta chains sequenced from one sample in a study of blood T cell repertoires in COVID-19. Measured with immunoSEQ multiplex PCR; TCRdb has only the in-frame clones, and not every one. The sample has about 97,000 clones, 85% seen once. Sequenced material: peripheral blood. The origin of the receptors is a woman aged 70 to 79 with active or convalescent COVID-19.

The chain employs TRBV2 and TRBJ2-2, with 7 bases that match TRBD2. This CDR3 contains 14 residues. Germline assignment: CDR1 SNHLY and CDR2 FYNNEI. Trimming took 8 bases from V and 4 from J; bases not matched to a gene: 7. CDR3 DNA sequence: TGTGCCAGCCAAGGCTGGACTAGCACCGGGGAGCTGTTTTTT. Amino acid sequence: CASQGWTSTGELFF.

CDR3 nucleotides: TGTGCCTGGAGTGCAGGACTCCCCCTTGAGCAGTACTTC. It encodes CAWSAGLPLEQYF. This chain joins TRBV30 and TRBJ2-7; D possibly corresponds to TRBD2 (5 bases). CDR1 is GTSNPN, CDR2 SVGIG, per germline (reference sequence). The CDR3 contains 13 residues. The V end was cut by 1 base, the J end by 7 bases, with 14 bases between.

The chain joins TRBV29-1 to TRBJ2-5; D gene uncertain. The CDR3 totals 12 residues. The V end lost 5 bases, the J end lost 4 bases, and 11 bases lay between the germline ends. The germline V gene encodes CDR1 SQVTM and CDR2 ANQGSEA. In nucleotides, the CDR3 is TGCAGCGTTTTGAGTACGGGAGAGACCCAGTACTTC. Its translation: CSVLSTGETQYF.

The V gene is TRBV5-8, the J gene TRBJ2-1; D is unclear. CDR1 SGHTS and CDR2 YDEGEE come from the germline V gene. This CDR3 contains 14 residues. V lost 2 bases, J lost 0 bases, and 6 bases lay in between. The chain's CDR3 is CASSLRGSYNEQFF. For the CDR3, the DNA is TGTGCCAGCAGCTTACGAGGCTCCTACAATGAGCAGTTCTTC.

The V call is TRBV7-9, the J call TRBJ1-5; no definite D call. Germline V gene sequence: CDR1 SEHNR, CDR2 FQNEAQ (reference sequence). Trimming pared 5 bases from V and 2 bases from J, leaving 16 bases between. The CDR3 runs 16 residues. The CDR3 region is CASSHWPALGNQPQHF. The CDR3 DNA follows: TGTGCCAGCAGCCATTGGCCCGCTTTGGGCAATCAGCCCCAGCATTTT.

This chain links TRBV18 with TRBJ2-1; 8 positions agree with TRBD1. This CDR3 is built from 14 residues. V was clipped by 3 bases and J by 4 bases; unmatched bases: 2. Germline values: CDR1 KGHSH, CDR2 LQKENI. CDR3 residues: CASSPRQGYNEQFF. CDR3 coding DNA: TGTGCCAGCTCACCCCGACAGGGGTACAATGAGCAGTTCTTC.

This clone was detected once. This chain connects TRBV5-5 to TRBJ1-2; no firm D call. Germline assignment: CDR1 SGHKS and CDR2 YYEKEE (reference sequence). V was trimmed by 2 bases and J by 3 bases, leaving 14 bases between them. This CDR3 is built from 15 residues. The CDR3 protein is CASSFPPSSYYGYTF. In DNA, the CDR3 is TGTGCCAGCAGCTTCCCTCCCAGTTCCTACTATGGCTACACCTTC. Based on the CDR3 plus reference TRBV5-5 and TRBJ1-2, the full variable domain is DAGVTQSPTHLIKTRGQQVTLRCSPISGHKSVSWYQQVLGQGPQFIFQYYEKEERGRGNFPDRFSARQFPNYSSELNVNALLLGDSALYLCASSFPPSSYYGYTFGSGTRLTVV.

On this clone itself: Its ends do not fully match the called genes, so a read error is possible. The chain is built from TRBV7-7 and TRBJ1-1; a possible D gene is TRBD1 (6 bases). The germline gives CDR1 SSHAT, CDR2 FNYEAQ (reference sequence). This CDR3 has 16 residues. The CDR3 sequence: CASSEPTGQLNTEAFF. CDR3 in DNA: TGTGCTAGCAGCGAGCCAACGGGACAACTGAACACTGAAGCTTTCTTT.

The genes are TRBV12-5 and TRBJ1-5; D is perhaps TRBD1 (6 bases). Trimming removed 1 base at V and 1 base at J, with 8 bases between. Germline-derived CDR1 and CDR2 are LGHNT and FRNRAP. The CDR3 is 15 amino acids. CDR3 DNA: TGTGCTAGTGGTTTGGGTGACAGGAGCAATCAGCCCCAGCATTTT. Protein: CASGLGDRSNQPQHF.

This rearrangement joins TRBV2 to TRBJ2-2, with 7 bases identical to TRBD1. The CDR3 length is 18 residues. The trim removed 3 bases at V and 0 bases at J, leaving 10 bases unmatched. Germline V gives CDR1 SNHLY, CDR2 FYNNEI. CDR3 DNA sequence: TGTGCCAGCAGTGACCCCGAGGGGGCAGGAACGAACACCGGGGAGCTGTTTTTT. Amino acid sequence: CASSDPEGAGTNTGELFF.

The chain has TRBV6-5 and TRBJ1-5; no definite D call. Trimming shortened V by 7 bases and J by 7 bases, and 14 bases separated the two germline ends. Germline V lookup: CDR1 MNHEY, CDR2 SVGAGI. The CDR3 contains 13 residues. CDR3 coding DNA: TGTGCCAGCAAAGAATCCGAGGGACAGCCCCAGCATTTT. Its protein product is CASKESEGQPQHF.

The chain is built from TRBV6-2 or TRBV6-3 and TRBJ2-7; 13 positions match TRBD2. Germline CDR1 is MNHEY and CDR2 is SVGEGT. This CDR3 is 16 amino acids long. The V segment lost 2 bases and the J segment 4 bases; nucleotides outside the gene matches: 5. CDR3 in DNA: TGTGCCAGCAGTTACGGACTAGCGGGGGATCTATACGAGCAGTACTTC. This codes for CASSYGLAGDLYEQYF.

The chain recombines TRBV18 with TRBJ2-5; 9 bases map to TRBD1. The CDR3 has 15 amino acids. Germline CDR1 is KGHSH and CDR2 is LQKENI. Trimming at V came to 4 bases and at J to 1 base, leaving 4 bases not matched to a gene. This CDR3 is CASSRTGEGQETQYF. The CDR3 DNA reads TGTGCCAGCTCACGGACAGGGGAGGGCCAAGAGACCCAGTACTTC.

This chain links TRBV7-9 with TRBJ2-1; TRBD1 might be the D (5 bases). V gave up 1 base and J gave up 3 bases, with 10 bases separating them. This CDR3 contains 15 residues. CDR1 SEHNR and CDR2 FQNEAQ come from the germline V gene (reference sequence). The CDR3 DNA reads TGTGCCAGCAGCTTAGAGCCAGGGATCTACAATGAGCAGTTCTTC. Translated: CASSLEPGIYNEQFF.

The V gene is TRBV5-3, the J gene TRBJ1-2; D is ambiguous. TRBV5-3 is annotated as an ORF whose role is uncertain. V lost 4 bases to trimming and J lost 5 bases, with 9 bases between them. The CDR3 spans 12 residues. CDR3 residues: CARSPTGYGYTF. In DNA, the CDR3 is TGTGCCAGAAGCCCGACCGGGTATGGCTACACCTTC.

V gene TRBV19 combines with J gene TRBJ2-7, with D perhaps matching TRBD1 (6 bases). CDR1 is LNHDA, CDR2 SQIVND, per germline (reference sequence). This CDR3 is built from 14 residues. With 4 bases removed from V and 0 bases from J, the gap between germline ends came to 10 bases. CDR3 sequence: CASSTTGDSYEQYF. The CDR3 DNA is TGTGCCAGTAGTACGACAGGAGACTCCTACGAGCAGTACTTC.

Within the sample, this clone is medium-sized. The CDR3 sequence: CASSQRVGASNQPQHF. The DNA of the CDR3 is TGTGCCAGCAGCCAACGGGTTGGGGCTAGCAATCAGCCCCAGCATTTT. The chain recombines TRBV3-1 (or the pseudogene TRBV3-2) with TRBJ1-5; tentative D call: TRBD1 (5 bases). V was shortened by 2 bases and J by 0 bases, with 11 bases between the two germline ends. CDR1 LGHDT and CDR2 YNNKEL come from the germline V gene (reference sequence). The length of the CDR3 is 16 residues.

The chain combines TRBV19 with TRBJ1-5; 7 bases fit TRBD1. The length of the CDR3 is 17 residues. Germline V gene data show CDR1 as LNHDA and CDR2 as SQIVND (reference sequence). V gave up 7 bases and J gave up 4 bases; unmatched junction bases: 16. The CDR3 DNA is TGTGCCAGTACAAAGGGGGCTTCAAAAAAGTATAATCAGCCCCAGCATTTT. Its protein is CASTKGASKKYNQPQHF.

This rearrangement joins TRBV5-1 to TRBJ2-5; D remains unclear. In germline, CDR1 is SGHRS, CDR2 YFSETQ. The CDR3 is 14 residues long. Trimming removed 5 bases from V and 3 bases from J, with 14 bases in between. The CDR3 nucleotides read TGCGCCAGCAGGAACCAACAAGGAGAAGAGACCCAGTACTTC. Its translation is CASRNQQGEETQYF.

This chain connects TRBV11-3 to TRBJ1-4, with 9 bases matching TRBD1. V shed 1 base, J shed 0 bases, and the junction held 0 bases outside the gene matches. This CDR3 region has 16 residues. Germline V lookup: CDR1 SGHNT, CDR2 YENEEA. The CDR3 sequence is CASSLGTGATNEKLFF. The CDR3, as DNA: TGTGCCAGCAGCTTAGGGACAGGGGCAACTAATGAAAAACTGTTTTTT.

The chain is built from TRBV27 and TRBJ2-2, with D possibly TRBD1 on 5 matching bases. The germline V gene encodes CDR1 MNHEY and CDR2 SMNVEV (reference sequence). V lost 4 bases and J 1 base, leaving 10 bases between the germline ends. The CDR3 covers 15 residues. CDR3 residues: CASSSTDRNTGELFF. The CDR3 DNA is TGTGCCAGCAGTTCAACCGACAGGAACACCGGGGAGCTGTTTTTT.

In DNA, the CDR3 is TGTGCCAGCAGCTTAGCTGCTGGGGGCTACTACAATGAGCAGTTCTTC. Amino acids: CASSLAAGGYYNEQFF. The chain uses TRBV11-2 and TRBJ2-1; TRBD1 is a possible D gene (6 bases). Germline V gives CDR1 SGHAT, CDR2 FQNNGV. V was shortened by 1 base and J by 3 bases, with 13 bases between the two germline ends. CDR3 length: 16 amino acids.

The V and J genes are TRBV15 and TRBJ2-3; TRBD2 aligns across 15 bases. CDR1 LNHNV and CDR2 YYDKDF come from the germline V gene (reference sequence). The V segment lost 0 bases and the J segment 1 base; nucleotides outside the gene matches: 17. There are 23 residues in the CDR3. The CDR3 nucleotides are TGTGCCACCAGCAGAGATCTGGGACTAGCGGGAGGAGGCGGACGGAAGGGCACAGATACGCAGTATTTT. This codes for CATSRDLGLAGGGGRKGTDTQYF.

The chain carries TRBV27 and TRBJ2-6; tentatively, D is TRBD1 (5 bases). V lost 3 bases and J 0 bases, leaving 12 bases between the germline ends. Per germline, CDR1 MNHEY and CDR2 SMNVEV (reference sequence). CDR3 length: 17 residues. Here the CDR3 DNA reads TGTGCCAGCAGTTTCCTAGAGACAGCCTCTGGGGCCAACGTCCTGACTTTC. Protein product: CASSFLETASGANVLTF. Combining the CDR3 with reference TRBV27 and TRBJ2-6 gives the whole variable domain EAQVTQNPRYLITVTGKKLTVTCSQNMNHEYMSWYRQDPGLGLRQIYYSMNVEVTDKGDVPEGYKVSRKEKRNFPLILESPSPNQTSLYFCASSFLETASGANVLTFGAGSRLTVL.

With regard to this clone: This CDR3 is also generated by other DNA sequences in the sample. The rearrangement uses TRBV7-2 and TRBJ1-6, with 9 bases identical to TRBD1. CDR3 length: 14 residues. The junction had 1 base not matched to a gene; V was cut back by 1 base and J by 9 bases. Germline-derived CDR1 and CDR2 are SGHTA and FQGNSA. The chain's CDR3 is CASSLDRGRSPLHF. The CDR3 bases are TGTGCCAGCAGCTTAGACAGGGGGCGTTCACCCCTCCACTTT.

This sequence joins TRBV7-9 and TRBJ2-1; TRBD2 aligns across 7 bases. The germline V gene has CDR1 SEHNR and CDR2 FQNEAQ (reference sequence). With V trimmed by 5 bases and J by 10 bases, 8 bases remained unmatched. The CDR3 totals 13 residues. CDR3 region: CASSQRLAREQFF. In DNA, the CDR3 is TGTGCCAGCAGCCAAAGACTAGCTCGCGAGCAGTTCTTC.